This paragraph covers one TCR beta chain sequence. Original data processing: Nucleated cell number was recorded as an estimate derived from reference gene primer amplification. This table comes from immunoSEQ multiplex PCR, and its TCRdb copy is limited to in-frame clones, with some not included. The D gene and trimming were derived from the DNA, and the V and J assignments and clone size from that table. The table records over 300,000 clones, about 91% of them present only once. The sample originates from a study of blood T cell repertoires in COVID-19. Across the whole study: Sample material is recorded as cDNA or gDNA derived from T cells, B-cell-depleted T cells, or PBMCs.

The V gene's germline CDR1 is MNHNS and CDR2 SASEGT. This CDR3 has 13 amino acids. With 3 bases removed from V and 6 bases from J, the gap between germline ends came to 8 bases. Each recovered donor of Cohort 3 presented with two negative PCRs, clearance, or symptom resolution. Sequencing was performed on PBMCs or T cells enriched from blood (not recorded which). The TCR originated in a woman aged 40 to 49 who had recovered from COVID-19. The chain combines TRBV6-1 with TRBJ2-2; D gene ambiguous. CDR3 DNA: TGTGCCAGCAGTGAGGAGTTTTCCGGGGAGCTGTTTTTT. Translation: CASSEEFSGELFF.